This T cell receptor (beta chain) originates from a study of blood T cell repertoires in COVID-19. Study background: Specimens from acute and convalescent COVID-19 originated in the United States, Italy and Spain. Sources were T cells, B-cell-depleted T cells, or PBMCs; the material itself was cDNA or gDNA.

The CDR3 runs to 15 residues. Trimming stripped 4 bases from V and 7 bases from J, with 17 bases between. CDR1 is SGHTA, CDR2 FQGNSA, per germline. This clone occurred once. Per the authors' pipeline: Researchers report that nucleated cell counts were estimated from reference gene primer amplification. The method was immunoSEQ multiplex PCR; TCRdb's version includes in-frame clones alone and lacks a portion of them. From that table come the V and J calls and clone size; the DNA was used to work out D and trimming. The data show roughly 110,000 clones, 85% seen once. The material sequenced was peripheral blood. The rearrangement links TRBV7-2 to TRBJ2-1; no clear D gene. The clonotype originates from a human donor in a cohort sampled during active COVID-19. CDR3 bases: TGTGCCAGCAGCTCCACCCCCCACGCGGCGAATGAGCAGTTCTTC. Protein: CASSSTPHAANEQFF.